Listed here is a single T cell receptor beta chain. Other nucleotide sequences from this sample produce the same CDR3. Measured with immunoSEQ multiplex PCR; TCRdb has only the in-frame clones, and not every one. The sample carries more than 300,000 clones, about nine tenths recorded once. This sample is part of a study of blood T cell repertoires in COVID-19. The CDR3 consists of 13 residues. V lost 3 bases and J lost 5; bases outside the gene matches: 2. Per the germline V gene, CDR1 is LGHDT and CDR2 is YNNKEL (reference sequence). This chain uses TRBV3-1 (or the pseudogene TRBV3-2) with TRBJ1-1; 8 nucleotides line up with TRBD1. The sequence was obtained from a woman between 40 and 55 years old who had been exposed to COVID-19. The specimen was PBMCs or T cells enriched from blood (not recorded which). CDR3 in amino acids: CASSQTGVTEAFF. In DNA, the CDR3 is TGTGCCAGCAGCCAGACAGGGGTAACTGAAGCTTTCTTT.